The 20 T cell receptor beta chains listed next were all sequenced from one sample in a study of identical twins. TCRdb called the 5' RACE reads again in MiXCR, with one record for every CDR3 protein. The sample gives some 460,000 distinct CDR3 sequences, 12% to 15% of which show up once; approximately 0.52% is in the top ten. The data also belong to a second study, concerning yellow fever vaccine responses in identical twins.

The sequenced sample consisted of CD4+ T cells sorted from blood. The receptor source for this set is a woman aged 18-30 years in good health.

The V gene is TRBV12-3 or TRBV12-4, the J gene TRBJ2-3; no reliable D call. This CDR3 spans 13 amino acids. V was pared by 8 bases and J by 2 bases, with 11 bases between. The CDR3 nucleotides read TGTGCCAGCCTACGACTCACCACAGATACGCAGTATTTT. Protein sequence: CASLRLTTDTQYF.

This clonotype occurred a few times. Written as DNA, the CDR3 is TGCGCCAGCAGCGCGTCAAGTGGCGGGGGGGCCGCAGATACGCAGTATTTT. Protein: CASSASSGGGAADTQYF. The chain uses TRBV5-1 and TRBJ2-3; 9 nucleotides agree with TRBD2. The CDR3 is 17 amino acids. V was pared by 4 bases and J by 4 bases, with 13 bases of the junction left unmatched. Germline CDR1 reads SGHRS; CDR2 reads YFSETQ. Filled out from reference TRBV5-1 and TRBJ2-3, the complete variable domain reads KAGVTQTPRYLIKTRGQQVTLSCSPISGHRSVSWYQQTPGQGLQFLFEYFSETQRNKGNFPGRFSGRQFSNSRSEMNVSTLELGDSALYLCASSASSGGGAADTQYFGPGTRLTVL.

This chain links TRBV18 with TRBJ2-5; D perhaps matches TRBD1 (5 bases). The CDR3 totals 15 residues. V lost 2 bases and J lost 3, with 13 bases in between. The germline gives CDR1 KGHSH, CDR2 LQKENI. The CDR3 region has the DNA TGTGCCAGCTCACCATTACCAGGGCCCAAAGAGACCCAGTACTTC. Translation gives CASSPLPGPKETQYF.

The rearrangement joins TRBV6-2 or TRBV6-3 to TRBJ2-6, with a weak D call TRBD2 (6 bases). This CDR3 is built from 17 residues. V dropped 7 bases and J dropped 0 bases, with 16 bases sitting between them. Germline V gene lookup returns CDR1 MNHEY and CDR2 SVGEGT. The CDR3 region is CASTSGRDLSGANVLTF. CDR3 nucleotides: TGTGCCAGCACCTCCGGGAGAGATCTCTCTGGGGCCAACGTCCTGACTTTC.

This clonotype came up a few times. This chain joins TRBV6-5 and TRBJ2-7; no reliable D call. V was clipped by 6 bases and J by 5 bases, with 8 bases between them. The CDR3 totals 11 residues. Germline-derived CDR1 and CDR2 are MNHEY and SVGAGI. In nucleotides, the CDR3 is TGTGCCAGCAGCCATGGTCACGAGCAGTACTTC. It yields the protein CASSHGHEQYF.

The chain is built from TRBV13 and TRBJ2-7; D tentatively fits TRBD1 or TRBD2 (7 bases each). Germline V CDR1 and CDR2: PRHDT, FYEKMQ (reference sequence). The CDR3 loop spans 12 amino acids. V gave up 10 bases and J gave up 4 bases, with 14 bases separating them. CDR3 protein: CATTRGGYEQYF. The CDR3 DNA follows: TGTGCCACGACCAGGGGGGGATACGAGCAGTACTTC.

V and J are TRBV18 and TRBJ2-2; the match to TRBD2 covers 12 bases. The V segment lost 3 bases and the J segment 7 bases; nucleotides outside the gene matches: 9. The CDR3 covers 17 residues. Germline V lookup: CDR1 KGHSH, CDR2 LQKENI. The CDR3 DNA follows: TGTGCCAGCTCACCGGTACTAGCGGGAGGAAAAAGCGGGGAGCTGTTTTTT. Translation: CASSPVLAGGKSGELFF.

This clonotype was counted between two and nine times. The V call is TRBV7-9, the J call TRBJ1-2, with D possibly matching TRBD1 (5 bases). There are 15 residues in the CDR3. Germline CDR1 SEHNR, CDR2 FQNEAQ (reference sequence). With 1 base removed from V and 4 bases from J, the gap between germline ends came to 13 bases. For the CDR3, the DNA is TGTGCCAGCAGCTTAGATTGGTGGGGCAGCTATGGCTACACCTTC. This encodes CASSLDWWGSYGYTF.

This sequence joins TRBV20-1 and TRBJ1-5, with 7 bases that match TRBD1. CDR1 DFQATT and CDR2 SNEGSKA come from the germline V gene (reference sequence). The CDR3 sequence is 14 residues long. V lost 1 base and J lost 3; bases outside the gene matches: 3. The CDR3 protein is CSARAGQANQPQHF. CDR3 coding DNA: TGCAGTGCTAGAGCTGGACAGGCCAATCAGCCCCAGCATTTT.

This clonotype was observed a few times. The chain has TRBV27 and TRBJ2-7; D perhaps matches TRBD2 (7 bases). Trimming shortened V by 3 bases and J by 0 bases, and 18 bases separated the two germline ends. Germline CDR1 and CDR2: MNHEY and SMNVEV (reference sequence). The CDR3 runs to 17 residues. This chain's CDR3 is CASSLGGAGAYSYEQYF. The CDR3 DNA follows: TGTGCCAGCAGTTTGGGAGGGGCGGGGGCCTACTCCTACGAGCAGTACTTC.

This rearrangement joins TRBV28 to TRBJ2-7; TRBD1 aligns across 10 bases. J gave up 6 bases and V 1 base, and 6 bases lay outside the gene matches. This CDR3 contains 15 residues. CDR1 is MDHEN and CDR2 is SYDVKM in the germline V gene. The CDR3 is CASSLFGTGVLEQYF. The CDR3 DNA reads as TGTGCCAGCAGTTTATTCGGGACAGGGGTTCTCGAGCAGTACTTC.

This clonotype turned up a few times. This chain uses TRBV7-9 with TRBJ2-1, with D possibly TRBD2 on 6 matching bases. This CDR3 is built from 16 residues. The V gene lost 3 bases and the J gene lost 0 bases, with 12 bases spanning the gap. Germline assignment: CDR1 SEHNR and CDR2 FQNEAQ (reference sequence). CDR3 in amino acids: CASSFQRARSYNEQFF. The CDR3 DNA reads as TGTGCCAGCAGCTTCCAGCGGGCCCGCTCCTACAATGAGCAGTTCTTC.

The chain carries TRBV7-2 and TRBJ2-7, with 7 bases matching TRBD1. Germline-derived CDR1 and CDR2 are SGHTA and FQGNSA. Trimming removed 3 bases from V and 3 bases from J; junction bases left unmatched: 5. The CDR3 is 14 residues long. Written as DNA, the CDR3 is TGTGCCAGCAGCTTCTCGGGACAGTTCTACGAGCAGTACTTC. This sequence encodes CASSFSGQFYEQYF.

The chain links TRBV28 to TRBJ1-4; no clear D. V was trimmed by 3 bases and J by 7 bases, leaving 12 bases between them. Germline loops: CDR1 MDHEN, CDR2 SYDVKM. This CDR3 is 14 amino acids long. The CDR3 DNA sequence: TGTGCCAGCAGTTTTTACGGTGGCGGTGAAAAACTGTTTTTT. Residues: CASSFYGGGEKLFF.

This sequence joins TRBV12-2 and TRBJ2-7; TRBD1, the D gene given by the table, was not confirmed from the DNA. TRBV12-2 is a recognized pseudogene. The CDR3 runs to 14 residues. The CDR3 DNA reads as TGTGCAAGTCGGGCCTTCATGTTGGGGGGCGAGCAGTACTTC. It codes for CASRAFMLGGEQYF.

The CDR3 loop is CASSRGPETQYF. The CDR3 nucleotides are TGTGCCAGCAGCCGGGGGCCGGAGACCCAGTACTTC. The V and J genes are TRBV11-3 and TRBJ2-5, with D possibly being TRBD1 or TRBD2 (6 bases each). The germline V and J ends were trimmed by 5 bases and 5 bases, with 9 bases remaining between them. Germline V gene sequence: CDR1 SGHNT, CDR2 YENEEA. CDR3 length: 12 residues.

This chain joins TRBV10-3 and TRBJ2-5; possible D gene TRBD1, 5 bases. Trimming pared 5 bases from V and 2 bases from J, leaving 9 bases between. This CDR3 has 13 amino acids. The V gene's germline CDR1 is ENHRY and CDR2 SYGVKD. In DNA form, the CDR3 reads TGTGCCATCAGTATTCAGGGTCAAGAGACCCAGTACTTC. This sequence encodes CAISIQGQETQYF.

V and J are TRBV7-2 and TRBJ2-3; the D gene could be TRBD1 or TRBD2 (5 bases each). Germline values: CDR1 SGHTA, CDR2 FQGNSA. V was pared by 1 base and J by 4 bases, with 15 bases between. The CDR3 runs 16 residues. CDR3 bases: TGTGCCAGCAGCTTAGGATCCGCAGGGACCGCAGATACGCAGTATTTT. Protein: CASSLGSAGTADTQYF.

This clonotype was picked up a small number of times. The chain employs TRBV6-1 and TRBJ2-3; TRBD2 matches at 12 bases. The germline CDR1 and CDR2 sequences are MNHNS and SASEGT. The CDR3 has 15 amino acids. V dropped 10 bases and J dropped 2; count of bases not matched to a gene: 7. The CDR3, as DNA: TGTGCCACCCAGCTAGCGGGGGGGGCCACAGATACGCAGTATTTT. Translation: CATQLAGGATDTQYF.

Here the CDR3 reads CASSYVHNDWSYNEQFF. The CDR3 bases are TGTGCCAGCAGTTACGTGCACAATGATTGGTCCTACAATGAGCAGTTCTTC. This chain uses TRBV6-5 with TRBJ2-1; D is undetermined. Germline loops: CDR1 MNHEY, CDR2 SVGAGI. Trimming stripped 2 bases from V and 1 base from J, with 15 bases between. The CDR3 covers 17 residues.